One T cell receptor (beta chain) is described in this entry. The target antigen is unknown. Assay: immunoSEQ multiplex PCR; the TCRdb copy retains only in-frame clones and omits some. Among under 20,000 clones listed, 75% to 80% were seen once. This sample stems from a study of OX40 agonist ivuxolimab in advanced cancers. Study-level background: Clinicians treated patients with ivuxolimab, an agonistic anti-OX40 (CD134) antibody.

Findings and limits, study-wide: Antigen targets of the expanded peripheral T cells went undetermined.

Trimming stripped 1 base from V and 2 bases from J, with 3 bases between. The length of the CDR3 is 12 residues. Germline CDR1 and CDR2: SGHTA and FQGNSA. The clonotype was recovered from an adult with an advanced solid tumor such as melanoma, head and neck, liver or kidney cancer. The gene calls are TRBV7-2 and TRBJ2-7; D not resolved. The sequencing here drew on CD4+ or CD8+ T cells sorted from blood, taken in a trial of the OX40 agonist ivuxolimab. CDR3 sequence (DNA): TGTGCCAGCAGCTTAGTGACCTACGAGCAGTACTTC. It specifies CASSLVTYEQYF.